The present T cell receptor (beta chain) was sequenced within a study of T-cell reconstitution after alpha-beta-depleted transplantation in children. CDR1 and CDR2 (germline): SGHRS, YFSETQ. J gave up 3 bases and V 2 bases, and 1 base lay outside the gene matches. CDR3 size: 13 residues. TCRbeta library construction was performed incorporating unique molecular identifiers. From the PCR reads, TCRdb called clonotypes with MiXCR, one entry per CDR3 protein. The profile shows approximately 390,000 distinct CDR3 sequences, about a tenth of them singletons. The source material was PBMCs from the stem cell graft donor, sampled from the stem cell graft. The source is a human donor who donated a stem cell graft to a child with acute myeloid leukemia. The rearrangement joins TRBV5-1 to TRBJ2-7; 8 positions match TRBD2. The CDR3 DNA reads TGCGCCAGCAGCTTCACTAGCGGCTACGAGCAGTACTTC. Translated: CASSFTSGYEQYF.